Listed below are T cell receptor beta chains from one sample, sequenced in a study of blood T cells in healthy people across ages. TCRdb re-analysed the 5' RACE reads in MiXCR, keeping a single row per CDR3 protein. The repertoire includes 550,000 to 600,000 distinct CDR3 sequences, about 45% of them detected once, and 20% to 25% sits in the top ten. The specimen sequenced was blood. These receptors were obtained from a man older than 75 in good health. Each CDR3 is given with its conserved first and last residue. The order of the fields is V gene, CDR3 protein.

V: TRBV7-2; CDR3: CASSSTGTSSYEQYF
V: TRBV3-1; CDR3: CASSQGLGGYYSTDTQYF
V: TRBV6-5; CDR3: CASSYSDPRSSPLHF
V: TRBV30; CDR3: CASRTSGVTEQYF
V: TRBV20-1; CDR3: CSVERSSYEQYF
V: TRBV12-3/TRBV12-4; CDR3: CACSLAKDRDGERPKPTYEQYF
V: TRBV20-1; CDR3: CSAPNRDLFYSEQFF
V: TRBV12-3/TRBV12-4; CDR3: CASSLGVGGNSPLHF
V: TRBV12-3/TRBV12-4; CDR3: CASRWGRRNNEQFF
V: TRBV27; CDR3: CASSLMAGGSYEQYF
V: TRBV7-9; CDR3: CASSLSGHPQETQYF
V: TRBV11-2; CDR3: CASSPTRVEQYF
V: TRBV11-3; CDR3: CASSFGGGQGANEQFF
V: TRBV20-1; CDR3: CSAITTSGANVLTF
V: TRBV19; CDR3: CASSISLGAGGDTQYF
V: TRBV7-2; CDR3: CASSHVATLGVNEQFF
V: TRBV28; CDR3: CASSLGSSGGDWQFF
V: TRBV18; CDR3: CASSPHDRVTDTQYF
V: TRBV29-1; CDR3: CSVGQGGGQPQHF
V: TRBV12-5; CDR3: CASGPPGTSFINEQYF
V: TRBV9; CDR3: CASSALGLAGEETQYF
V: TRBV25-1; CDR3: CASSEAGDTGQYF
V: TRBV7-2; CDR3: CASSLFAGGSGTEAFF
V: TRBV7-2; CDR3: CASSLASLGCITDTQYF
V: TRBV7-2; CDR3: CASSQPWTSGRNEQFF
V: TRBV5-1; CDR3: CASSLVSVRRDEQYF
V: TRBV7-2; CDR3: CASSTAGTFNEQFF
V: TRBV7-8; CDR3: CASSLGRSPISNQPQHF
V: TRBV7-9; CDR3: CASSPWALSSRTDTQYF
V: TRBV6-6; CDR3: CASSYISGGEETQYF
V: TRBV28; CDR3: CASSLTGPPYGQNIQYF
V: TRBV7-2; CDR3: CASSLNPGIDEQYF
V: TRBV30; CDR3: CAWRVRGHETQYF
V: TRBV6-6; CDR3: CASSPRGSPRGHQPQHF
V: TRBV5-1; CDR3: CASRDTSGSDEQYF
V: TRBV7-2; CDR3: CASSIVASGVSDTQYF
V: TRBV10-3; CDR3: CAISEDEAGGVNEQFF
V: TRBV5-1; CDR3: CASSGGAGGETQFF
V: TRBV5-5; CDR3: CASSLDGSRTGKLFF
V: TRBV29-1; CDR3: CSVSPDATNEKLFF
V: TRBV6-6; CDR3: CASSYGVAGNEQFF
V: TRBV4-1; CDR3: CASSQEGSGGLVFF
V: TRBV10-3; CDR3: CAISAGRPGETQYF
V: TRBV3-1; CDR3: CASSQTGYSGASVLTF
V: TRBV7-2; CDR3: CASSLALEGSNEQFF
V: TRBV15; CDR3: CATSRAGYEQYF
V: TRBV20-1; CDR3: CSARGRLMNTEAFF
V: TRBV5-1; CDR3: CASKSGGRYNEQFF
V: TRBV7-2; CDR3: CASSGTTGQEKKLSYEQYF
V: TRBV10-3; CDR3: CAISGSRPSGANVLTF
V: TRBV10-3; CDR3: CAISAGTSGQETQYF
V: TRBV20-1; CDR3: CSAGPSKGTTDTQYF
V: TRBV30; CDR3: CAWSINGTGVGTDTQYF
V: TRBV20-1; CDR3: CSAKTPDGYTF
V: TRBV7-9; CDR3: CASSLGGLGSEQYF
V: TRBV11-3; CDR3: CASSLGGTSGVSDEQFF
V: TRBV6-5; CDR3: CASSYSVPGTGNTIYF
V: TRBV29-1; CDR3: CSVEHRGHTF
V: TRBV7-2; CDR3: CASSLAPGANYGYTF